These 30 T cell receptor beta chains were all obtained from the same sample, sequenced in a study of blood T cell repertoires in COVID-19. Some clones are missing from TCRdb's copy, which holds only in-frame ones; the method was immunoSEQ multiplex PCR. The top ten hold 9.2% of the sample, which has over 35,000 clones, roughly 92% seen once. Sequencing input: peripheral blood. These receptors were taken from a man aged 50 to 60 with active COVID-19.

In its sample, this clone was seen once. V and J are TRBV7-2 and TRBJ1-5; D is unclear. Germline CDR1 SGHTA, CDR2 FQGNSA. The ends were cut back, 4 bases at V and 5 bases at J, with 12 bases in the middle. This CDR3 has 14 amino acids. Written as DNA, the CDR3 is TGTGCCAGCAGCTGGACCCTCGGGGATCAGCCCCAGCATTTT. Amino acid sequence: CASSWTLGDQPQHF.

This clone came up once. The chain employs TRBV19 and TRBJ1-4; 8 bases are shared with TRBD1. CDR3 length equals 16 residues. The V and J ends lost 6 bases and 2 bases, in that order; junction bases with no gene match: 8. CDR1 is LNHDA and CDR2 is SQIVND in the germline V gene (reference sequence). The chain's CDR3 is CASRTDRGVTNEKLFF. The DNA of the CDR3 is TGTGCCAGTAGAACCGACAGGGGAGTTACTAATGAAAAACTGTTTTTT.

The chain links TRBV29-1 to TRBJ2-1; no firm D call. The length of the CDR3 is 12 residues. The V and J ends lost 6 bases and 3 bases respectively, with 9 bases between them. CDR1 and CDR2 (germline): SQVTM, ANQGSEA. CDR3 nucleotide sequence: TGCAGCGTCGACAACAACTACAATGAGCAGTTCTTC. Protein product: CSVDNNYNEQFF.

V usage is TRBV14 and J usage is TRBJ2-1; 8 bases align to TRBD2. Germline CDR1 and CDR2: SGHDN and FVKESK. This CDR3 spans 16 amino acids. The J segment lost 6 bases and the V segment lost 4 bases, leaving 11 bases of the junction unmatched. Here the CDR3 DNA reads TGTGCCAGCAGCCCCCGGTTCAGCGGGAGTGTCAATGAGCAGTTCTTC. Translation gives CASSPRFSGSVNEQFF. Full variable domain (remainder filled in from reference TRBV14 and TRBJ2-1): EAGVTQFPSHSVIEKGQTVTLRCDPISGHDNLYWYRRVMGKEIKFLLHFVKESKQDESGMPNNRFLAERTGGTYSTLKVQPAELEDSGVYFCASSPRFSGSVNEQFFGPGTRLTVL.

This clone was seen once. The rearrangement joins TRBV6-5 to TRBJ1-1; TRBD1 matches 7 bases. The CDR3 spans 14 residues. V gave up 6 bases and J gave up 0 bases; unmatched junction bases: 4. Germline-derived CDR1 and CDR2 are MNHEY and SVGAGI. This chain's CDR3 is CASRQGFMNTEAFF. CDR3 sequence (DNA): TGTGCCAGCAGACAGGGGTTTATGAACACTGAAGCTTTCTTT.

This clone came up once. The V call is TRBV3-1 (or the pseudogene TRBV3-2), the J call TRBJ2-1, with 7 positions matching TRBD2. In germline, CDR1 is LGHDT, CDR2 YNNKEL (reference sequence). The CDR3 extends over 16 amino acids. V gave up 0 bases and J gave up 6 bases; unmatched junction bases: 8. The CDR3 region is CASSQELALTSNEQFF. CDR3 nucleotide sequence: TGTGCCAGCAGCCAAGAACTAGCGTTGACGTCCAATGAGCAGTTCTTC.

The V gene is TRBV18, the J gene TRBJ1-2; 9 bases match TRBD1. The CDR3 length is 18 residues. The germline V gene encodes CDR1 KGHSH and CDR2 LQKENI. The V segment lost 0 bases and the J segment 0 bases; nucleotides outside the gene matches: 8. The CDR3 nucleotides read TGTGCCAGCTCACCACCTGGTCCAGGACAGGGGTCTAACTATGGCTACACCTTC. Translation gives CASSPPGPGQGSNYGYTF.

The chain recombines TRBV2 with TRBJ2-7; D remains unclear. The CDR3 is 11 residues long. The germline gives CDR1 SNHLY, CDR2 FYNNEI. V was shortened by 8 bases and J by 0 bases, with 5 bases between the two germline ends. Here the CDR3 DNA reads TGTGCCAGCGGCTTCTCCTACGAGCAGTACTTC. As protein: CASGFSYEQYF.

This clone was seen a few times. The CDR3, as DNA: TGTGCCAGCAGGGAAATGAACAACCGGGACAGGAACCAATCCCCCCAGCATTTT. Encoded protein: CASREMNNRDRNQSPQHF. This chain joins TRBV6-1 and TRBJ1-5, with TRBD1 identical over 8 bases. V dropped 6 bases and J dropped 10; count of bases not matched to a gene: 23. CDR1 is MNHNS and CDR2 is SASEGT in the germline V gene. The CDR3 contains 18 residues.

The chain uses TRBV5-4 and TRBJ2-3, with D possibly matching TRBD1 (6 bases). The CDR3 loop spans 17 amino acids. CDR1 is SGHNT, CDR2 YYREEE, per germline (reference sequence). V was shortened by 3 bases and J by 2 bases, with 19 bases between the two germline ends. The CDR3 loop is CASSSNPDRSHTDTQYF. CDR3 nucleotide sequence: TGTGCCAGCAGCTCGAACCCAGACAGGTCTCACACAGATACGCAGTATTTT.

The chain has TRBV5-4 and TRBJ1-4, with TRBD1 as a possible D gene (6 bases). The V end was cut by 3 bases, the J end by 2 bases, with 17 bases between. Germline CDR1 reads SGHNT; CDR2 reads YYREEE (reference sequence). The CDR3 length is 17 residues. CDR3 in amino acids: CASSWGGGALTNEKLFF. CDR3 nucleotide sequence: TGTGCCAGCAGCTGGGGCGGGGGGGCGCTTACTAATGAAAAACTGTTTTTT.

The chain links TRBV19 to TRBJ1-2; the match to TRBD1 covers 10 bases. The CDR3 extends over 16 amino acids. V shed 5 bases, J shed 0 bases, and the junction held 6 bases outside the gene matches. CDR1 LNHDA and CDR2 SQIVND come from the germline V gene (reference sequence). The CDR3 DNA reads TGTGCCAGTAGTGATGACAGGGGGCGAGCTAACTATGGCTACACCTTC. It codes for CASSDDRGRANYGYTF.

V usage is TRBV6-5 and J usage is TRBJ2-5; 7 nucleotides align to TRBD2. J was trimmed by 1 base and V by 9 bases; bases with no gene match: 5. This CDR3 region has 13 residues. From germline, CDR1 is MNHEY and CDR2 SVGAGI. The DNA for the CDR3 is TGTGCCAGTTTGGGGACTACCCAAGAGACCCAGTACTTC. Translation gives CASLGTTQETQYF.

CDR3 amino acids: CASSLVMDRRLAAYNEQFF. The CDR3 nucleotides read TGTGCCAGCAGCTTAGTAATGGACCGAAGGTTAGCGGCCTACAATGAGCAGTTCTTC. The chain links TRBV7-2 to TRBJ2-1; possible D gene TRBD2, 6 bases. CDR3 length equals 19 residues. V was shortened by 1 base and J by 2 bases, with 21 bases between the two germline ends. Germline CDR1 and CDR2: SGHTA and FQGNSA. Variable domain in full (rest from reference TRBV7-2 and TRBJ2-1): GAGVSQSPSNKVTEKGKDVELRCDPISGHTALYWYRQSLGQGLEFLIYFQGNSAPDKSGLPSDRFSAERTGGSVSTLTIQRTQQEDSAVYLCASSLVMDRRLAAYNEQFFGPGTRLTVL.

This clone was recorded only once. This CDR3 reads CASSRGTGLYYGYTF. The CDR3 DNA is TGTGCCAGCAGCCGGGGGACAGGGTTGTACTATGGCTACACCTTC. V and J are TRBV3-1 (or the pseudogene TRBV3-2) and TRBJ1-2; TRBD1 aligns across 9 bases. This CDR3 region has 15 residues. CDR1 LGHDT and CDR2 YNNKEL come from the germline V gene (reference sequence). V lost 4 bases, J lost 3 bases, and 6 bases stayed unmatched.

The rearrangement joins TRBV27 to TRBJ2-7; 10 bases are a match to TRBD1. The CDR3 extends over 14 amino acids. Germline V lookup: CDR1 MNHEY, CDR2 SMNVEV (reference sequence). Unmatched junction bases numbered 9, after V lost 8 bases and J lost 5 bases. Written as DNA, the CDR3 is TGTGCCAGCCGGGACAGGGGATCTTTGCACGAGCAGTACTTC. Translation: CASRDRGSLHEQYF.

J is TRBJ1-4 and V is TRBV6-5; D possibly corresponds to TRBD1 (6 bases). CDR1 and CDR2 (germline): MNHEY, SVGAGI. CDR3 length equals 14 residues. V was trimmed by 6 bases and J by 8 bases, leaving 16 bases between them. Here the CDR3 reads CASSAGALLEKLFF. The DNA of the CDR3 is TGTGCCAGCAGCGCAGGGGCCCTCCTGGAAAAACTGTTTTTT.

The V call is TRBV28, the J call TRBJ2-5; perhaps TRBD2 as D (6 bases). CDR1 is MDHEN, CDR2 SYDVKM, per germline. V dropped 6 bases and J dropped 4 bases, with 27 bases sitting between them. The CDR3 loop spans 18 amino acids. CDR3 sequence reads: CASRHSTGRSSLTETQYF. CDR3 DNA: TGTGCCAGCAGGCATTCAACTGGGAGGTCTAGCCTTACAGAGACCCAGTACTTC.

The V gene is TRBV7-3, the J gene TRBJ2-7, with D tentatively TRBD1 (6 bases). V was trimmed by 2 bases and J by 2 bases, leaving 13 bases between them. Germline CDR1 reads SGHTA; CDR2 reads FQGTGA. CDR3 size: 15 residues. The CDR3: CASSLGPGETYEQYF. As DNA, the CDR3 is TGTGCCAGCAGCTTAGGGCCAGGGGAGACCTACGAGCAGTACTTC.

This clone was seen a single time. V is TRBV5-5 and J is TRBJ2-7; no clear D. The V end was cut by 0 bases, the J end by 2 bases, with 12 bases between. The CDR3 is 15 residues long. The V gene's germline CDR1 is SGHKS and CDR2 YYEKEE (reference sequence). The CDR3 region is CASSLDLSGAYEQYF. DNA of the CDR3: TGTGCCAGCAGCTTGGACCTTTCCGGAGCCTACGAGCAGTACTTC.

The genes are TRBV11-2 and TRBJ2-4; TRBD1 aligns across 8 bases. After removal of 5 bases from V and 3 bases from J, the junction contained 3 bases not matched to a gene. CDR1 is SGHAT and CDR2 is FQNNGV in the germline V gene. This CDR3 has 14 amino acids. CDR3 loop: CASSITGGKNIQYF. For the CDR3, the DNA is TGTGCCAGCAGCATTACAGGGGGCAAAAACATTCAGTACTTC. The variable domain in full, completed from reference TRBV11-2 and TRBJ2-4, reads EAGVAQSPRYKIIEKRQSVAFWCNPISGHATLYWYQQILGQGPKLLIQFQNNGVVDDSQLPKDRFSAERLKGVDSTLKIQPAKLEDSAVYLCASSITGGKNIQYFGAGTRLSVL.

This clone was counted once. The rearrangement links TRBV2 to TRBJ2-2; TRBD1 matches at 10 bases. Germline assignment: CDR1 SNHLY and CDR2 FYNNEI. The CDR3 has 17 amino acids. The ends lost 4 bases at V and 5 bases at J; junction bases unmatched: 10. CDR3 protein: CASSGRTGGRTTGELFF. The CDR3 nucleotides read TGTGCCAGCAGTGGACGGACAGGGGGGAGAACTACCGGGGAGCTGTTTTTT.

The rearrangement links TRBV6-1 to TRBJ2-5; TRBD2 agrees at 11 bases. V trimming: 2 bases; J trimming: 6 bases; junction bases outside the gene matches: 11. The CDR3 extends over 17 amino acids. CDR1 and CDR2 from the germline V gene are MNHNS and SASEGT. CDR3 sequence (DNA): TGTGCCAGCAGTGAAACGGCAACTAGCGGGAGTCTGAAGACCCAGTACTTC. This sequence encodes CASSETATSGSLKTQYF.

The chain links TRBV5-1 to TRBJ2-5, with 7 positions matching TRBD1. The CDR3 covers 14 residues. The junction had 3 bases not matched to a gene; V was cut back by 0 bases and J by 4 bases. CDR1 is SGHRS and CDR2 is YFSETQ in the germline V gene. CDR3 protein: CASSLEGAAETQYF. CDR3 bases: TGCGCCAGCAGCTTGGAGGGGGCCGCAGAGACCCAGTACTTC.

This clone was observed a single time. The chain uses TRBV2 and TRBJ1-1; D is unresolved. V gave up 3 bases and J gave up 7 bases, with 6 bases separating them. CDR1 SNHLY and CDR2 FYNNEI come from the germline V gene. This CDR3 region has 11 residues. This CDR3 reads CASSDTNEAFF. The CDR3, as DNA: TGTGCCAGCAGTGATACAAATGAAGCTTTCTTT.

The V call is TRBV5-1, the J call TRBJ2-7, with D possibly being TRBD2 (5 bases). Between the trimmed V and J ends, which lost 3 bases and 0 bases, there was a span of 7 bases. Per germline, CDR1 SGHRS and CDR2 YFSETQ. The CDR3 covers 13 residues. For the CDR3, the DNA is TGCGCCAGCAGCTCGGAGGCCTCCTACGAGCAGTACTTC. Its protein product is CASSSEASYEQYF. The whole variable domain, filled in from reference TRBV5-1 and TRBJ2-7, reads KAGVTQTPRYLIKTRGQQVTLSCSPISGHRSVSWYQQTPGQGLQFLFEYFSETQRNKGNFPGRFSGRQFSNSRSEMNVSTLELGDSALYLCASSSEASYEQYFGPGTRLTVT.

The CDR3 loop reads CASSHLGRGLPNTGELFF. CDR3 DNA sequence: TGTGCCAGCAGCCACCTCGGTAGGGGGCTCCCGAACACCGGGGAGCTGTTTTTT. V and J are TRBV3-1 (or the pseudogene TRBV3-2) and TRBJ2-2, with 7 bases fitting TRBD1. Germline loops: CDR1 LGHDT, CDR2 YNNKEL (reference sequence). CDR3 length equals 18 residues. The J segment lost 0 bases and the V segment lost 3 bases, leaving 10 bases of the junction unmatched.

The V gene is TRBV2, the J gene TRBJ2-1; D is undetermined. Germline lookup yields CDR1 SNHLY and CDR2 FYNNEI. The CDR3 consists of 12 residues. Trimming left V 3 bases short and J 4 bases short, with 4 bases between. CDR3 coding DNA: TGTGCCAGCAGTGACATGTACAATGAGCAGTTCTTC. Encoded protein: CASSDMYNEQFF.

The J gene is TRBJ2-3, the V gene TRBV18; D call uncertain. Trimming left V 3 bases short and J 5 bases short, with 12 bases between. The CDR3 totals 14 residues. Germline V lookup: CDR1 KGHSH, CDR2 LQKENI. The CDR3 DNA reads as TGTGCCAGCTCACCCGATCTTGGCAGAGATACGCAGTATTTT. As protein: CASSPDLGRDTQYF.

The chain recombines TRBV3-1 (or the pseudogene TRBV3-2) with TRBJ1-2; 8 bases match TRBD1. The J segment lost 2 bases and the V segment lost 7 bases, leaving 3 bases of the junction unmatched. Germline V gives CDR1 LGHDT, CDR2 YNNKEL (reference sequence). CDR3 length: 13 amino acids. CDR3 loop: CASTRQGNYGYTF. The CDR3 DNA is TGTGCCAGCACCCGACAGGGGAACTATGGCTACACCTTC.